The entry that follows covers one TCR beta chain sequence. The target antigen is unknown. The CDR3 length is 18 residues. The germline gives CDR1 SGDLS, CDR2 YYNGEE. V dropped 3 bases and J dropped 2; count of bases not matched to a gene: 12. PCR involved 60 Vbeta and 13 Jbeta primers. The protocol was immunoSEQ multiplex PCR, while the TCRdb copy is restricted to in-frame clones and leaves out a portion. The table includes roughly 150,000 clones, about four fifths detected once. The sample comes from a study of cytomegalovirus exposure and HLA in healthy donors. Study as a whole: Early on, a data release was issued that held approximately 78 million unique TCRs from HLA-typed donors.

The study, taken as a whole, reports: It was 150 to 200 TCR beta chains that were listed as cytomegalovirus-associated.

This TCR came from a man aged 25 to 40 in good health and CMV-seropositive. The V gene is TRBV9, the J gene TRBJ2-1, with 9 positions matching TRBD2. The specimen was PBMCs. CDR3 in amino acids: CASSDNVAGEGPYNEQFF. CDR3 coding DNA: TGTGCCAGCAGCGACAATGTAGCGGGAGAGGGGCCCTACAATGAGCAGTTCTTC. The full variable domain, with the rest looked up from reference TRBV9 and TRBJ2-1, is DSGVTQTPKHLITATGQRVTLRCSPRSGDLSVYWYQQSLDQGLQFLIQYYNGEERAKGNILERFSAQQFPDLHSELNLSSLELGDSALYFCASSDNVAGEGPYNEQFFGPGTRLTVL.